This T cell receptor beta chain was observed in a study of beta chain features in type 1 diabetes. Overall study: Researchers looked at 85 million to 110 million sorted cells across all samples. The study, taken as a whole, reports: For patients, the naive, central memory and Treg TCRB repertoires appeared more alike than for healthy donors. In all four CD4+ subsets, TCRB CDR3 length was significantly, moderately reduced in type 1 diabetes. VDJ junctions from type 1 diabetes patients carried fewer insertions and larger deletions.

The CDR3 extends over 13 amino acids. The germline V and J ends were trimmed by 5 bases and 3 bases, with 11 bases remaining between them. Per germline, CDR1 MNHEY and CDR2 SMNVEV (reference sequence). Isolated RNA was reverse transcribed in full, so expressed TCRB transcripts were sequenced. Assay used: immunoSEQ multiplex PCR; TCRdb lists only in-frame clones, some missing. The table includes under 300,000 clones, about a tenth detected once. Markers CD45RO/CCR7/CD25/CD127/CD95/CD27 served to sort CD4+ naive, central memory, regulatory and stem cell-like memory cells. This clone has a handful of counts. Its antigen is as yet unknown.

This receptor was taken from a man younger than 40 with type 1 diabetes. Sequences were obtained from naive CD4+ T cells from blood. The chain employs TRBV27 and TRBJ2-7, with D perhaps matching TRBD1 (6 bases). CDR3 sequence: CASSTLGHYEQYF. CDR3 DNA: TGTGCCAGCAGTACCCTGGGACACTACGAGCAGTACTTC.